This T cell receptor (beta chain) derives from a study of blood T cell repertoires in COVID-19. Sequencing was performed with immunoSEQ multiplex PCR; in TCRdb, only in-frame clones are kept and a portion is missing. The sample records approximately 75,000 clones, around 78% being singletons. Germline trimming cut 2 bases from V and 8 bases from J; bases unmatched to any gene: 12. In germline, CDR1 is SGHNT, CDR2 YYREEE (reference sequence). CDR3 length: 16 residues. The sample comprised peripheral blood. The receptor was isolated from a woman older than 75 with acute or convalescent COVID-19. The V and J genes are TRBV5-4 and TRBJ2-3, with 9 bases that match TRBD2. CDR3 residues: CASSFGSLAGLATQYF. The CDR3 bases are TGTGCCAGCAGCTTTGGCAGCCTAGCGGGGCTAGCTACGCAGTATTTT.